The clone carrying this T cell receptor beta chain has a count of ten or more. In the library, individual cDNA molecules carried attached unique molecular identifiers. TCRdb processed the 5' RACE reads anew with MiXCR; each CDR3 protein has one entry. Among under 30,000 distinct CDR3 sequences listed, roughly 4.3% were seen once. Unmatched junction bases numbered 9, after V lost 4 bases and J lost 6 bases. This CDR3 has 16 amino acids. Germline V gene lookup returns CDR1 SGHTA and CDR2 FQGNSA. This sample stems from a study of early T cells in non-severe SARS-CoV-2 infection. As for the study in general: Sequencing used unsorted whole-blood bulk RNA, so chains lack pairing.

This chain uses TRBV7-2 with TRBJ2-7, with 13 bases identical to TRBD2. This clonotype was obtained from an adult who was a healthcare worker with PCR-confirmed SARS-CoV-2 infection or an uninfected control (not recorded which). The specimen sequenced was whole blood. The CDR3 DNA is TGTGCCAGCAGCTCGCAATCCGGGACTAGCGGGGCCGAGCAGTACTTC. It is translated as CASSSQSGTSGAEQYF. Full variable domain (remainder filled in from reference TRBV7-2 and TRBJ2-7): GAGVSQSPSNKVTEKGKDVELRCDPISGHTALYWYRQSLGQGLEFLIYFQGNSAPDKSGLPSDRFSAERTGGSVSTLTIQRTQQEDSAVYLCASSSQSGTSGAEQYFGPGTRLTVT.